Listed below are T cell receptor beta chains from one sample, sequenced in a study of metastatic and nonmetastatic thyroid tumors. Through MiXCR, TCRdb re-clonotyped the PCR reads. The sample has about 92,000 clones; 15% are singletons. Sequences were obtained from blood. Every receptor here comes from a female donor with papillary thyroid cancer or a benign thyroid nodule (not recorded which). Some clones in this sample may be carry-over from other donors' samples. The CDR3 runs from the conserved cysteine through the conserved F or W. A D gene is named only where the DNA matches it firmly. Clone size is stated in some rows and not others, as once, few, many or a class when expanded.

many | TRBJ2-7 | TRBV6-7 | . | TGTGCCACGGGGGTAAAGGCCTACGAGCAGTACTTC | CATGVKAYEQYF
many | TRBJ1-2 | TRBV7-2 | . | TGTGCCAGCAGTTCGACAGTATTTATTGGCTACACCTTC | CASSSTVFIGYTF
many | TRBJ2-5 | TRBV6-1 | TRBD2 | TGTGCCAGTACCCCTAGCGGGGGTAACCAAGAGACCCAGTACTTC | CASTPSGGNQETQYF
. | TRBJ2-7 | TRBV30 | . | TGTGCCTGGAGTGTTAATCACGAGCAGTACTTC | CAWSVNHEQYF
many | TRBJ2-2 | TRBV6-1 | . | TGTGCCAGCAGACTTGACGGGAACACCGGGGAGCTGTTTTTT | CASRLDGNTGELFF
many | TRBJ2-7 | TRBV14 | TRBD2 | TGTGCCAGCAGCCAAGCTAGCGGGGGTCACTACGAGCAGTACTTC | CASSQASGGHYEQYF
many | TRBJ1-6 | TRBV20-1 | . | TGCAGTGCTAAAGAGGGCTCCTATAATTCACCCCTCCACTTT | CSAKEGSYNSPLHF
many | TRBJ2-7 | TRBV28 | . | TGTGCCAGCAGTACCAAGAAACGATCACGGGCGGGCTACGAGCAGTACTTC | CASSTKKRSRAGYEQYF
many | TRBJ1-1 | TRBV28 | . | TGTGCCAGCTGTAACGGGTACACTGAAGCTTTCTTT | CASCNGYTEAFF
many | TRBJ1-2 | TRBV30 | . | TGTGCCTGGAGCACAGGCTATGGCTACACCTTC | CAWSTGYGYTF
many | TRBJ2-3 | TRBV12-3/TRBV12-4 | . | TGTGCCAGCAGTCCCTCTTCAGATACGCAGTATTTT | CASSPSSDTQYF
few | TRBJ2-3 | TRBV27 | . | TGTACCAGCAGTCTCCTGACAAGCACAGATACGCAGTATTTT | CTSSLLTSTDTQYF
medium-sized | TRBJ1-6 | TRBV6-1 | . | TGTGCCAGCAGTGAAGAGCCGGGCGGAGGGTCACCCCTCCACTTT | CASSEEPGGGSPLHF
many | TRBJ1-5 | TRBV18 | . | TGTGCCAGCTCACCTAGCGGGACGGGCAATCAGCCCCAGCATTTT | CASSPSGTGNQPQHF
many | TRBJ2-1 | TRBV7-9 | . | TGTGCCAGCAGCTCGAACGACAGGCCCTCGCAGTTCTTC | CASSSNDRPSQFF
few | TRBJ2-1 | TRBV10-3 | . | TGCGCCATCAGTGAGTCCGGGTGGGGGGAAGGTAATGAGCAGTTCTTC | CAISESGWGEGNEQFF
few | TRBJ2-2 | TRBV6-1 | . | TGTGCCAGCACTGGTAACGCCGGTGAGCTGTTTTTT | CASTGNAGELFF
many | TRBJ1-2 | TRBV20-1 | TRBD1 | TGCAGTGCTAGTAGAGGGACAGGGGGCCCCGTGGCTTTCGGCTACACCTTC | CSASRGTGGPVAFGYTF
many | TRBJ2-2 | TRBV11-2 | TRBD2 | TGTGCCAGCAGCCGGAGGACGGGGGGGGCCCGGACCGGGGAGCTGTTTTTT | CASSRRTGGARTGELFF
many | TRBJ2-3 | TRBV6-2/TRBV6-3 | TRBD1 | TGTGCCAGCAGTTACCCGGACAGGGGTGTGACAGATACGCAGTATTTT | CASSYPDRGVTDTQYF
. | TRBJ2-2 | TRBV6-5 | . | TGTGCCAGCAGTTACTCGAATTGCCTCCCGGGCGGCGGGGATCTGTTTTTT | CASSYSNCLPGGGDLFF
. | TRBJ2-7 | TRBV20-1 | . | TGCAGTGCTAGGACTGGACCACGGGGCGACGAGCAGTACTTC | CSARTGPRGDEQYF
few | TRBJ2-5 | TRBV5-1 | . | TGCGCCAGCTCCGTAATCTCAGAGTCGAGGGAGACCCAGTACTTC | CASSVISESRETQYF
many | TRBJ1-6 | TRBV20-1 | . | TGCAGTGCTAGAGATCACCGTCGTTCAGATAATTCACCCCTCCACTTT | CSARDHRRSDNSPLHF
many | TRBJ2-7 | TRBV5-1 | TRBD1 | TGCGCCAGCAGCTTGTCAACAGGGGCTGACGAGCAGTACTTC | CASSLSTGADEQYF
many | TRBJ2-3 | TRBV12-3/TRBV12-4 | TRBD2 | TGTGCCAGCAGTCTCGGACTAGCGGCAGATACGCAGTATTTT | CASSLGLAADTQYF
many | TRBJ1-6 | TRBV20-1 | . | TGCAGTGCTAGAGATCCAGGGAGCTCCTATAATTCACCCCTCCACTTT | CSARDPGSSYNSPLHF
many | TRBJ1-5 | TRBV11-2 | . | TGTGCCAGCAGCTTAGGCTCGACTGGGCCCCAGCATTTT | CASSLGSTGPQHF
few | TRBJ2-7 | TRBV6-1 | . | TGTGTCAGCAGTGAATTGTCTTTGGGGCTTTTCGGATTCTACGAGCAGTACTTC | CVSSELSLGLFGFYEQYF
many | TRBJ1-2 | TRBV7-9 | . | TGTGCCAGCACACAACAGGGTCCCTATGGCTACACCTTC | CASTQQGPYGYTF
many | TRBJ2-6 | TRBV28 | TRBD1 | TGTGCCAGCGGGACAGGCTCTGGGGCCAACGTCCTGACTTTC | CASGTGSGANVLTF
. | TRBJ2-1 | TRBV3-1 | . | TGTGCCAGCAGCCATTACTGGGCCACAGCGCCTGAGCAGTTCTTC | CASSHYWATAPEQFF
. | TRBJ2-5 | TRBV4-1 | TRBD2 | TGCGCCAGCAGCCAAGTAGGGAGGGGCCCTTGGATCCAGTACTTC | CASSQVGRGPWIQYF
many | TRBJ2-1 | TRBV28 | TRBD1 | TGTGCCAGCAGCGTCGGGGACAGGCTATTCAATGAGCAGTTCTTC | CASSVGDRLFNEQFF
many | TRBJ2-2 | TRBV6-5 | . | TGTGCCAGCAGTTACACGAACACCGGGGAGCTGTTTTTT | CASSYTNTGELFF
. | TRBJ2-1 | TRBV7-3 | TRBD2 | TGTGCCAGCAGCTTAAAGTTTCGTCTAGCGGGGGGGCAAAATGAGCAGTTCTTC | CASSLKFRLAGGQNEQFF
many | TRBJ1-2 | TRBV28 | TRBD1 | TGTGCCAGCAGATCGACAGGGGGGAACTATGGCTACACCTTC | CASRSTGGNYGYTF
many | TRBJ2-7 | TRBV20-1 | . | TGCAGTGCTAGAGTTCTAGGGCGATACGAGCAGTACTTC | CSARVLGRYEQYF
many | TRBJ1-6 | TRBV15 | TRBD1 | TGTGCCACCAGCCCGAGAGGGGACAGGGGTTCATCACCCCTCCACTTT | CATSPRGDRGSSPLHF
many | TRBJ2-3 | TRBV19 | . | TGTGCCAGTAGTCTGGGGAATTCCCACACAGATACGCAGTATTTT | CASSLGNSHTDTQYF
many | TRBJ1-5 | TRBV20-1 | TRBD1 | TGCAGTGCTAGAGATGACTCCTGGCAGGGGGCTTATAGCAATCAGCCCCAGCATTTT | CSARDDSWQGAYSNQPQHF
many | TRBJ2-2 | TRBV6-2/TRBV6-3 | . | TGTGCCACCCTGGATGGTCGGGAGCTGTTTTTT | CATLDGRELFF
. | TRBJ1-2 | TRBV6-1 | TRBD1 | TGTGCCAGCAGTTTCTTCCGGGACAGGGGGTATTGCTACACCTTC | CASSFFRDRGYCYTF
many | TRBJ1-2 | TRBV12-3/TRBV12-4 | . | TGTGCCAGCAGTGCGCCCGGCAGCTCCAACTATGGCTACACCTTC | CASSAPGSSNYGYTF
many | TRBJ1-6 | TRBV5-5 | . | TGTGCCAGCAGCAGAGAGCCCTCCAATTCACCCCTCCACTTT | CASSREPSNSPLHF
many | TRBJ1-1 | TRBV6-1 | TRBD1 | TGTGCCAGCAGTTCCCACAGGGGCTCTCTGAACACTGAAGCTTTCTTT | CASSSHRGSLNTEAFF
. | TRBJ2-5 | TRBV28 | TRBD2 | TGTGGCTGCAGCTTACACATAGCGGGGGTTCAAGAGACCCAGTACTTC | CGCSLHIAGVQETQYF
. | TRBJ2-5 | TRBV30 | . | TGTGCCTCGACCCCGGGCCAAGAGACCCAGTACTTC | CASTPGQETQYF
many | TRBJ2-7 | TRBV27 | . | TGTGCCAGCAGTCTCAGGGTTGACTACGAGCAGTACTTC | CASSLRVDYEQYF
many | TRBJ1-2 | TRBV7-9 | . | TGTGCCAGCAGCGATACAGCGGGGCCTTCAAATGGCTACACCTTC | CASSDTAGPSNGYTF
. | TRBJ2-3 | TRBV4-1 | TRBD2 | TGCGCCAGCAGCGTCAGCGGGGGCGGGACAGATACGCAGTATTTT | CASSVSGGGTDTQYF